The 11 T cell receptor beta chains given below trace back to one sample, sequenced in a study of blood T cell repertoires in COVID-19. The table came from immunoSEQ multiplex PCR; TCRdb's copy has only in-frame clones and leaves some out. Here the sample spans fewer than 250,000 clones, roughly 90% being singletons. Sequencing was carried out using peripheral blood. These receptors all come from a woman in her sixties or seventies with acute or convalescent COVID-19.

The rearrangement links TRBV19 to TRBJ1-3, with TRBD1 identical over 8 bases. This CDR3 spans 15 amino acids. The V gene end was trimmed by 8 bases and the J gene end by 0 bases; junction bases not matched to a gene: 6. Germline V gene data show CDR1 as LNHDA and CDR2 as SQIVND (reference sequence). The chain's CDR3 is CASGTGAPSGNTIYF. In nucleotides, the CDR3 is TGTGCCAGTGGGACAGGTGCCCCCTCTGGAAACACCATATATTTT. The full variable domain, with the rest looked up from reference TRBV19 and TRBJ1-3, is DGGITQSPKYLFRKEGQNVTLSCEQNLNHDAMYWYRQDPGQGLRLIYYSQIVNDFQKGDIAEGYSVSREKKESFPLTVTSAQKNPTAFYLCASGTGAPSGNTIYFGEGSWLTVV.

The rearrangement links TRBV18 to TRBJ2-7; the D gene is possibly TRBD2 (5 bases). This CDR3 region has 12 residues. CDR1 and CDR2 (germline): KGHSH, LQKENI. The germline V and J ends were trimmed by 0 bases and 7 bases, with 7 bases remaining between them. This chain's CDR3 is CASSPPGGEQYF. CDR3 in DNA: TGTGCCAGCTCACCACCGGGCGGGGAGCAGTACTTC.

This clone was recorded only once. The genes are TRBV2 and TRBJ1-1; TRBD1 is a possible D gene (6 bases). The CDR3 is made up of 14 amino acids. Trimming pared 4 bases from V and 1 base from J, leaving 10 bases between. Germline V gene data show CDR1 as SNHLY and CDR2 as FYNNEI. CDR3 residues: CASSGVQGNTEAFF. CDR3 bases: TGTGCCAGCAGTGGTGTACAGGGGAACACTGAAGCTTTCTTT.

This chain uses TRBV10-3 with TRBJ2-7; weak D call: TRBD1 (7 bases). With 2 bases removed from V and 7 bases from J, the gap between germline ends came to 9 bases. This CDR3 comprises 12 residues. CDR1 is ENHRY and CDR2 is SYGVKD in the germline V gene. The CDR3 DNA is TGTGCCATCAGTGAGCAGGGGGGAGAGCAGTACTTC. It specifies CAISEQGGEQYF.

Remarks on this clone: Germline is not matched at one junction end, which may reflect a read error. This chain connects TRBV7-7 to TRBJ2-7; the D gene is possibly TRBD1 (6 bases). The CDR3 extends over 14 amino acids. CDR1 is SSHAT and CDR2 is FNYEAQ in the germline V gene (reference sequence). The CDR3 DNA reads TGTGCTAGCAGCTTAGGCCAGGGGTACGGCGAGCAGTACTTC. Protein sequence: CASSLGQGYGEQYF. Variable domain in full (rest from reference TRBV7-7 and TRBJ2-7): GAGVSQSPRYKVTKRGQDVTLRCDPISSHATLYWYQQALGQGPEFLTYFNYEAQPDKSGLPSDRFSAERPEGSISTLTIQRTEQRDSAMYRCASSLGQGYGEQYFGPGTRLTVT.

The rearrangement links TRBV3-1 (or the pseudogene TRBV3-2) to TRBJ2-1; 13 bases align to TRBD2. V lost 5 bases and J lost 2; bases outside the gene matches: 3. This CDR3 region has 16 residues. The germline V gene has CDR1 LGHDT and CDR2 YNNKEL (reference sequence). CDR3 protein: CASSSLAGGAYNEQFF. The CDR3 DNA follows: TGTGCCAGCAGCTCACTAGCGGGGGGGGCCTACAATGAGCAGTTCTTC.

This sequence joins TRBV20-1 and TRBJ1-5, with 10 bases identical to TRBD1. CDR1 is DFQATT, CDR2 SNEGSKA, per germline (reference sequence). V dropped 3 bases and J dropped 7; count of bases not matched to a gene: 9. The CDR3 contains 15 residues. The CDR3 sequence: CSASSGTGVGQPQHF. In nucleotides, the CDR3 is TGCAGTGCTAGTTCCGGGACAGGGGTCGGCCAGCCCCAGCATTTT.

The CDR3 DNA is TGCGCCAGCAGCCAAGATCTAGGACAGGGCTCTGGAAACACCATATATTTT. This encodes CASSQDLGQGSGNTIYF. The J gene is TRBJ1-3, the V gene TRBV4-1; 8 bases are a match to TRBD1. Germline V gives CDR1 MGHRA, CDR2 YSYEKL. This CDR3 contains 17 residues. V shed 0 bases, J shed 0 bases, and the junction held 4 bases outside the gene matches.

Turning to this clone: At one end, the junction sequence differs from germline, possibly due to a read error. The rearrangement uses TRBV11-2 and TRBJ1-4, with 10 bases lining up with TRBD1. This CDR3 has 16 residues. The germline V gene has CDR1 SGHAT and CDR2 FQNNGV. CDR3: CASTLRTGGRSEKLFF. The CDR3 region has the DNA TGTGCCAGCACCTTACGGACAGGGGGAAGAAGTGAAAAACTGTTTTTT.

J is TRBJ2-6 and V is TRBV10-3, with 8 bases identical to TRBD1. Germline lookup yields CDR1 ENHRY and CDR2 SYGVKD. V lost 7 bases and J lost 5; bases outside the gene matches: 10. The CDR3 length is 16 residues. CDR3 nucleotides: TGTGCCATCACAGACGAGACAGGGGCGAGGGCCAACGTCCTGACTTTC. Translated, it gives CAITDETGARANVLTF.

The chain links TRBV9 to TRBJ1-1; no firm D call. Germline CDR1 reads SGDLS; CDR2 reads YYNGEE. The CDR3 consists of 14 residues. The ends were cut back, 0 bases at V and 0 bases at J, with 6 bases in the middle. DNA of the CDR3: TGTGCCAGCAGCGTAGGGAGAATGAACACTGAAGCTTTCTTT. This encodes CASSVGRMNTEAFF.